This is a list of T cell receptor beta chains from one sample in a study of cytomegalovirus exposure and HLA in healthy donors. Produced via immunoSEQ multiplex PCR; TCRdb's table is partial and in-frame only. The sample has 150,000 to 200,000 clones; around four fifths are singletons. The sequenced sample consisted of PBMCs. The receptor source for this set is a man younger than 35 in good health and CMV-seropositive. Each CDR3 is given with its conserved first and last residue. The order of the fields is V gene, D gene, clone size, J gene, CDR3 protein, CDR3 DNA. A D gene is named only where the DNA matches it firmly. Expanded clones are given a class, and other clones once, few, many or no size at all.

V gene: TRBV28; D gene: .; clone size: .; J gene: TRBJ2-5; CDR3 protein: CASSLEGSVGETQYF; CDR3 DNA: TGTGCCAGCAGTTTAGAGGGTTCGGTTGGGGAGACCCAGTACTTC
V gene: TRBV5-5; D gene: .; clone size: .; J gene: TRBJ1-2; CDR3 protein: CASSLGSTANYGYTF; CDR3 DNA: TGTGCCAGCAGCTTGGGGTCTACAGCTAACTATGGCTACACCTTC
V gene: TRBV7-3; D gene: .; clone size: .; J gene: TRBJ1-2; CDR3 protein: CASSSQRLTRCPYGYTF; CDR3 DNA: TGTGCCAGCAGCTCCCAAAGGCTTACCAGGTGTCCTTATGGCTACACCTTC
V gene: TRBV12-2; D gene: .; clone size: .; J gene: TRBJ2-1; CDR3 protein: CASRLASRDYNEQFF; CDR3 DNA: TGTGCAAGTCGCTTAGCTTCCAGGGACTACAATGAGCAGTTCTTC
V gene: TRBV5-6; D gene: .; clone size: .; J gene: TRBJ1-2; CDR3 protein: CASSSRGVGINYGYTF; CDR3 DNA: TGTGCCAGCAGCTCCCGGGGGGTCGGAATTAACTATGGCTACACCTTC
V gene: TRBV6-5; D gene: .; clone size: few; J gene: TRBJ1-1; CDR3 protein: CASSSRDRSEAFF; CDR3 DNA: TGTGCCAGCAGTTCTAGAGACAGATCTGAAGCTTTCTTT
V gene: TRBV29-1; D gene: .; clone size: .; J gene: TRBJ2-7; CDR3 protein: CSVEVRAWGRDSYEQYF; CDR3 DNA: TGCAGCGTTGAAGTCCGGGCCTGGGGCAGAGATAGCTACGAGCAGTACTTC
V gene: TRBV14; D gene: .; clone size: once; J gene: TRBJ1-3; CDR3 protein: CASSRLANGNTIYF; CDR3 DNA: TGTGCCAGCAGCCGATTAGCGAATGGAAACACCATATATTTT
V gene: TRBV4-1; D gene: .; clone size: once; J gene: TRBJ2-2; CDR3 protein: CASRGLGATGELFF; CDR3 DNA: TGCGCCAGCAGGGGTCTAGGGGCCACCGGGGAGCTGTTTTTT
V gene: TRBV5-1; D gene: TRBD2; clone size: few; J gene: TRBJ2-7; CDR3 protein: CASSPVTSGISYEQYF; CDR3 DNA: TGCGCCAGCAGCCCTGTAACTAGCGGAATCTCCTACGAGCAGTACTTC
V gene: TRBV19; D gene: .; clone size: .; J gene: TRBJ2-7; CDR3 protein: CASSSGTASYEQYF; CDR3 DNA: TGTGCCAGTAGTTCCGGGACTGCTTCCTACGAGCAGTACTTC
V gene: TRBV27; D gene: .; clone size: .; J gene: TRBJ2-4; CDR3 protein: CASSVRGGRADIQYF; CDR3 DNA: TGTGCCAGCAGTGTAAGGGGGGGCAGGGCAGACATTCAGTACTTC
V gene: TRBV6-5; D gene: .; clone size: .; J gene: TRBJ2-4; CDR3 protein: CASSSDRDLAKNIQYF; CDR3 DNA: TGTGCCAGCAGTTCCGACAGAGACCTAGCCAAAAACATTCAGTACTTC
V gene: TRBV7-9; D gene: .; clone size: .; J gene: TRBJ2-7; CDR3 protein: CASSHQGLDTVAYEQYF; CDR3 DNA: TGTGCCAGCAGCCACCAGGGGTTGGACACGGTAGCCTACGAGCAGTACTTC
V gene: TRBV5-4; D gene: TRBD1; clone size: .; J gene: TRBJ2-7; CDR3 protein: CASSLDPGQGLYEQYF; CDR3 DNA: TGTGCCAGCAGCTTGGACCCGGGACAGGGGCTGTACGAGCAGTACTTC
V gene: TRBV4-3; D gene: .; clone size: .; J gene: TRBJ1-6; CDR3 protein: CASSWTQGGRSNSPLHF; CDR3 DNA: TGCGCCAGCAGTTGGACACAGGGTGGGCGGAGTAATTCACCCCTCCACTTT
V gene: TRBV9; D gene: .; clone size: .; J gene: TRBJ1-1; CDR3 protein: CASSVSSIAMNTEAFF; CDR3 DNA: TGTGCCAGCAGCGTATCCTCTATCGCTATGAACACTGAAGCTTTCTTT
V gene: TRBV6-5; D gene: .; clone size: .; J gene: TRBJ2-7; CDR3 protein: CASSQDRGGEQYF; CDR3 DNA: TGTGCCAGCAGCCAAGATAGGGGCGGCGAGCAGTACTTC
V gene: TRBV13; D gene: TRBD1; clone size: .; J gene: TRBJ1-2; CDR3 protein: CASSPGQGSGYTF; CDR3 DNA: TGTGCCAGCAGCCCCGGACAGGGGAGCGGCTACACCTTC
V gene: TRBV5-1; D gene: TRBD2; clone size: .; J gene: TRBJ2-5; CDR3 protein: CASSPLVSGPGGEETQYF; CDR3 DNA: TGCGCCAGCAGCCCCCTCGTCAGTGGCCCGGGAGGGGAAGAGACCCAGTACTTC
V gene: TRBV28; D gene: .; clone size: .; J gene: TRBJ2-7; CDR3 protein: CASSLQDEQYF; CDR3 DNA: TGTGCCAGCAGTTTGCAGGACGAGCAGTACTTC
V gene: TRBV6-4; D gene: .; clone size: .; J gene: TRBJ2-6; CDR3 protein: CASSRDTSSGANVLTF; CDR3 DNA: TGTGCCAGCAGTCGGGACACGAGCTCTGGGGCCAACGTCCTGACTTTC
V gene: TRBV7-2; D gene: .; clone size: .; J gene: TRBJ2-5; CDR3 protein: CASSPQWGPQETQYF; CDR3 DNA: TGTGCCAGCAGCCCACAGTGGGGGCCTCAAGAGACCCAGTACTTC
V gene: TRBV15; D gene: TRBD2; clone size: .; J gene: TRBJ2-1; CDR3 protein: CATSRERAGAYNEQFF; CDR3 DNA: TGTGCCACCAGCAGAGAGAGGGCGGGAGCTTATAATGAGCAGTTCTTC
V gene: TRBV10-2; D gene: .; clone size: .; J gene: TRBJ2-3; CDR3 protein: CASSERETDTQYF; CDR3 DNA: TGCGCCAGCAGTGAGCGGGAGACAGATACGCAGTATTTT
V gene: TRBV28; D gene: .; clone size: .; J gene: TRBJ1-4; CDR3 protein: CASTGREKLFF; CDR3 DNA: TGTGCCAGCACAGGGCGGGAAAAACTGTTTTTT
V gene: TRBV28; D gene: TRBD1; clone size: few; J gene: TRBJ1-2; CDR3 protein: CASSSTGAKFGYTF; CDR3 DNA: TGTGCCAGCAGTTCCACAGGGGCGAAGTTTGGCTACACCTTC
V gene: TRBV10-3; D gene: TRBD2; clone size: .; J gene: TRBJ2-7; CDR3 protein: CAISGGGVEQYF; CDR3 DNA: TGTGCCATCAGCGGGGGGGGTGTCGAGCAGTACTTC
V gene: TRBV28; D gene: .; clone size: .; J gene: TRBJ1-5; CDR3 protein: CARSTGRQPQHF; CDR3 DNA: TGTGCCAGAAGTACAGGGCGTCAGCCCCAGCATTTT
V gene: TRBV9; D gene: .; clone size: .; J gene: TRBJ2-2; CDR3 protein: CASSVGSGGRYTGELFF; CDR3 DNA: TGTGCCAGCAGCGTCGGCAGTGGGGGCCGATACACCGGGGAGCTGTTTTTT
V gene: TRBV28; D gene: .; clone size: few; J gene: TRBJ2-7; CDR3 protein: CASSPTGLPRREQYF; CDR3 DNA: TGTGCCAGCAGCCCCACCGGACTTCCCAGGCGGGAGCAGTACTTC
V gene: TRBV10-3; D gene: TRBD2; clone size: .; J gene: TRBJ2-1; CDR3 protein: CAISYGTSGSGYEQFF; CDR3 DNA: TGTGCCATCAGCTATGGGACTAGCGGGAGTGGGTATGAGCAGTTCTTC
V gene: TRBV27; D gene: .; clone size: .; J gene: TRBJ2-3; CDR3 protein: CASSFRWGTDTQYF; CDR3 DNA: TGTGCCAGCAGTTTCAGGTGGGGCACAGATACGCAGTATTTT
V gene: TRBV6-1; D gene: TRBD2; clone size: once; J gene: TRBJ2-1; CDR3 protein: CASSDIVGGYNEQFF; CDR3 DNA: TGTGCCAGCAGTGACATAGTGGGGGGGTACAATGAGCAGTTCTTC
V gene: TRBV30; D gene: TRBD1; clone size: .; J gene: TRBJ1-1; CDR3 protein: CAWSVQGGMAEAFF; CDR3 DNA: TGTGCCTGGAGTGTTCAGGGGGGTATGGCTGAAGCTTTCTTT